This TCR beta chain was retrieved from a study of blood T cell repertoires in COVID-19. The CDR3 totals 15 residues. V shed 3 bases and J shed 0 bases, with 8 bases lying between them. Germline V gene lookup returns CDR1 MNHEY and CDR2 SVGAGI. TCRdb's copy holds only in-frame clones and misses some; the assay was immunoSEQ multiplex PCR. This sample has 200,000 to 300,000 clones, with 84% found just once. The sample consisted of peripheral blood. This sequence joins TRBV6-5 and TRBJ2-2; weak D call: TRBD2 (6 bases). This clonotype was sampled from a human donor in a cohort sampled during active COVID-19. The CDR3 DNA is TGTGCCAGCAGTTATGGACTACCGAACACCGGGGAGCTGTTTTTT. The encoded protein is CASSYGLPNTGELFF.